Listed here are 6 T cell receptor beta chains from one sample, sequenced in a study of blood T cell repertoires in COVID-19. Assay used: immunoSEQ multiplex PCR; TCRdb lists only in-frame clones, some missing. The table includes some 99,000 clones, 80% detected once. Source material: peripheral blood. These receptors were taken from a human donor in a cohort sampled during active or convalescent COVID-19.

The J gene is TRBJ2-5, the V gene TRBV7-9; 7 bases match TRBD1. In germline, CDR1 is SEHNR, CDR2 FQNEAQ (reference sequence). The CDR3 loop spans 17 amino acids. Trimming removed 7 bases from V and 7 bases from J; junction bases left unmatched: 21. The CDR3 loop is CASNARDSTRKVGTQYF. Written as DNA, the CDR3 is TGTGCCAGCAATGCCAGGGACAGTACCCGAAAGGTGGGGACCCAGTACTTC.

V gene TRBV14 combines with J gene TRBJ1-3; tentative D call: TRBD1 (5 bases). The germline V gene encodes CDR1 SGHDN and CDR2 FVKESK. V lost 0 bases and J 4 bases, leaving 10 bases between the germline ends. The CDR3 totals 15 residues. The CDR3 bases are TGTGCCAGCAGCCAAGATATGAACAGGGGAAACACCATATATTTT. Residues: CASSQDMNRGNTIYF.

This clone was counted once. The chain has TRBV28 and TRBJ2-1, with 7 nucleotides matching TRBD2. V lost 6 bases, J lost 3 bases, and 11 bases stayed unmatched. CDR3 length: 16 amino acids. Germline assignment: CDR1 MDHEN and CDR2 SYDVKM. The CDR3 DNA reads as TGTGCCAGCAGGTCCTTTGCGGGCGGGAGCTACAATGAGCAGTTCTTC. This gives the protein CASRSFAGGSYNEQFF.

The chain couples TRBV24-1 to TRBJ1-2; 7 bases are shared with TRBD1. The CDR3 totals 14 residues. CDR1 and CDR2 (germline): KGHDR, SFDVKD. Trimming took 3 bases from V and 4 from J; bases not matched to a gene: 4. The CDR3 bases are TGTGCCACCAGTGATCCGGGGACAGTCTATGGCTACACCTTC. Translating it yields CATSDPGTVYGYTF.

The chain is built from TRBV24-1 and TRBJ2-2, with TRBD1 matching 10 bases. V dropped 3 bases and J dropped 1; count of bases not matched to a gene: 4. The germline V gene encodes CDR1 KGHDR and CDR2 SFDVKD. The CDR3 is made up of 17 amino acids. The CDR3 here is CATSDPWTGGNTGELFF. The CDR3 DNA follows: TGTGCCACCAGTGATCCATGGACAGGGGGGAACACCGGGGAGCTGTTTTTT.

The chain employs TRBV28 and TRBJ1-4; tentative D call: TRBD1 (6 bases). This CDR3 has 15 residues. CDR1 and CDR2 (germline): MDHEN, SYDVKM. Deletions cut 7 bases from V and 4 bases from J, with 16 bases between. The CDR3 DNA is TGTGCCAGCACCTACCAGGGGCCCCTTAATGAAAAACTGTTTTTT. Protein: CASTYQGPLNEKLFF.